This T cell receptor (beta chain) was identified in a study of chemoradiotherapy in HPV16-positive cancers. Study findings and constraints: During treatment, candidate HPV-specific clones and E7-related motifs expanded in tumor.

TCRdb's table, derived via immunoSEQ multiplex PCR, lists solely in-frame clones and lacks some. The table shows tens of thousands of clones, with roughly 90% occurring only once. This CDR3 comprises 13 residues. V lost 3 bases, J lost 1 base, and 6 bases lay in between. CDR1 PRHDT and CDR2 FYEKMQ come from the germline V gene (reference sequence). In the case of this clone: Antigen unknown.

Over chemoradiotherapy, repertoires were sampled more than once. This TCR derives from a human donor with HPV-associated anogenital cancer. The V and J genes are TRBV13 and TRBJ1-1; tentative D call: TRBD1 (5 bases). This sample comprised blood, obtained from a patient who underwent chemoradiotherapy. This CDR3 reads CASSLQGNTEAFF. CDR3 coding DNA: TGTGCCAGCAGCTTGCAGGGGAACACTGAAGCTTTCTTT.